These 27 T cell receptor beta chains were sequenced from one sample in a study of immune cell composition in non-small cell lung cancer. Measured with immunoSEQ multiplex PCR; TCRdb has only the in-frame clones, and not every one. The repertoire holds 5,000 or so clones, with approximately 80% as singletons. Sequences were obtained from lung tumor tissue. Receptor source: a human donor with non-small cell lung cancer.

The genes are TRBV28 and TRBJ2-7; 14 positions agree with TRBD2. The J segment lost 3 bases and the V segment lost 4 bases, leaving 8 bases of the junction unmatched. The CDR3 has 17 amino acids. CDR1 is MDHEN and CDR2 is SYDVKM in the germline V gene. DNA of the CDR3: TGTGCCAGCAGTTCTTACAGACTAGCGGGGGGGGTCTACGAGCAGTACTTC. It translates to CASSSYRLAGGVYEQYF. The complete variable domain, with remaining parts taken from reference TRBV28 and TRBJ2-7, reads DVKVTQSSRYLVKRTGEKVFLECVQDMDHENMFWYRQDPGLGLRLIYFSYDVKMKEKGDIPEGYSVSREKKERFSLILESASTNQTSMYLCASSSYRLAGGVYEQYFGPGTRLTVT.

The CDR3 sequence is CASSPGRGNQPQHF. The CDR3 DNA sequence: TGTGCCAGCAGTCCCGGTAGGGGAAATCAGCCCCAGCATTTT. V gene TRBV6-1 combines with J gene TRBJ1-5; D possibly corresponds to TRBD1 (5 bases). The CDR3 is 14 residues long. Germline CDR1 and CDR2: MNHNS and SASEGT. Deletions cut 5 bases from V and 4 bases from J, with 12 bases between.

This clone has only a few counts. The CDR3 here is CASSWESSYNSPLHF. The CDR3 coding sequence is TGTGCCAGCAGTTGGGAGAGCTCCTATAATTCACCCCTCCACTTT. The J gene is TRBJ1-6, the V gene TRBV27; no clear D gene. The CDR3 consists of 15 residues. Per germline, CDR1 MNHEY and CDR2 SMNVEV (reference sequence). V shed 4 bases and J shed 0 bases, with 7 bases lying between them.

This sequence joins TRBV10-1 and TRBJ2-1; 10 bases map to TRBD2. The CDR3 length is 18 residues. J lost 0 bases, V lost 0 bases, and 5 bases had no gene match. The germline CDR1 and CDR2 sequences are WNHNN and SYGVQD (reference sequence). The CDR3 bases are TGCGCCAGCAGTGAGTCCAGCGGGGGGGCGAGCTCCTACAATGAGCAGTTCTTC. Amino acid sequence: CASSESSGGASSYNEQFF.

This rearrangement joins TRBV2 to TRBJ2-1; D uncertain. This CDR3 contains 13 residues. Germline V lookup: CDR1 SNHLY, CDR2 FYNNEI. V was trimmed by 6 bases and J by 8 bases, leaving 14 bases between them. The CDR3 nucleotides are TGTGCCAGCAGAATAGAGGTTTGGGATGAGCAGTTCTTC. Translating it yields CASRIEVWDEQFF.

This clone was detected a few times. CDR3 bases: TGTGCCAGCAGCTTATCGGTTAACTATGGCTACACCTTC. Translating gives CASSLSVNYGYTF. The chain combines TRBV7-2 with TRBJ1-2; D uncertain. CDR1 and CDR2 (germline): SGHTA, FQGNSA. Trimming took off 2 bases at V and 1 base at J, with 5 bases between the two ends. The CDR3 extends over 13 amino acids.

The chain has TRBV7-9 and TRBJ2-3, with D possibly being TRBD1 (6 bases). V was cut by 2 bases and J by 0 bases, with 12 bases left in between. The germline V gene encodes CDR1 SEHNR and CDR2 FQNEAQ (reference sequence). The CDR3 loop spans 16 amino acids. The chain's CDR3 is CASSLTQGQSTDTQYF. In DNA form, the CDR3 reads TGTGCCAGCAGCTTAACACAGGGTCAGAGCACAGATACGCAGTATTTT.

This chain joins TRBV2 and TRBJ1-4; no definite D call. Trimming stripped 5 bases from V and 3 bases from J, with 13 bases between. CDR1 and CDR2 from the germline V gene are SNHLY and FYNNEI. CDR3 length: 15 amino acids. In DNA form, the CDR3 reads TGTGCCAGCAGTCCCCGGAGCGGATCTAATGAAAAACTGTTTTTT. Amino acid sequence: CASSPRSGSNEKLFF.

J is TRBJ1-1 and V is TRBV6-4; TRBD1 matches 9 bases. Germline values: CDR1 MRHNA, CDR2 SNTAGT. The length of the CDR3 is 15 residues. The V gene end was trimmed by 5 bases and the J gene end by 6 bases; junction bases not matched to a gene: 10. CDR3 DNA sequence: TGTGCCAGCAGTTACACCCGGGACAGGGTATCTGAAGCTTTCTTT. Protein product: CASSYTRDRVSEAFF.

V and J are TRBV4-3 and TRBJ1-6, with 8 bases lining up with TRBD1. V lost 1 base to trimming and J lost 6 bases; unmatched junction nucleotides: 5. CDR1 is LGHNA, CDR2 YSLEER, per germline. This CDR3 is built from 16 residues. CDR3 coding DNA: TGCGCCAGCAGCCAAGGAACAGGGGGGAGTAATTCACCCCTCCACTTT. This gives the protein CASSQGTGGSNSPLHF.

The rearrangement uses TRBV14 and TRBJ2-7; 7 bases agree with TRBD1. V lost 0 bases to trimming and J lost 6 bases; unmatched junction nucleotides: 2. This CDR3 has 13 amino acids. In germline, CDR1 is SGHDN, CDR2 FVKESK. Here the CDR3 reads CASSQERQGEQYF. In DNA, the CDR3 is TGTGCCAGCAGCCAAGAGAGACAGGGCGAGCAGTACTTC.

Written as DNA, the CDR3 is TGTGCCAGCAGGAGAGGAGGACTAGCGGGGGGGCGGCGAAACAATGAGCAGTTCTTC. This codes for CASRRGGLAGGRRNNEQFF. The chain links TRBV2 to TRBJ2-1; 15 positions agree with TRBD2. Germline V gene lookup returns CDR1 SNHLY and CDR2 FYNNEI. The V segment lost 6 bases and the J segment 5 bases; nucleotides outside the gene matches: 14. CDR3 size: 19 residues. Supplemented by reference TRBV2 and TRBJ2-1, the full variable domain reads EPEVTQTPSHQVTQMGQEVILRCVPISNHLYFYWYRQILGQKVEFLVSFYNNEISEKSEIFDDQFSVERPDGSNFTLKIRSTKLEDSAMYFCASRRGGLAGGRRNNEQFFGPGTRLTVL.

This clone was seen once. This chain connects TRBV5-1 to TRBJ1-1; weak D call: TRBD1 (6 bases). Per germline, CDR1 SGHRS and CDR2 YFSETQ. This CDR3 has 13 residues. V was clipped by 4 bases and J by 6 bases, with 13 bases between them. The chain's CDR3 is CASSANRESEAFF. DNA for the CDR3: TGCGCCAGCAGCGCGAACAGGGAATCTGAAGCTTTCTTT.

The V and J genes are TRBV10-1 and TRBJ2-5; D possibly corresponds to TRBD2 (6 bases). The germline gives CDR1 WNHNN, CDR2 SYGVQD (reference sequence). V was clipped by 3 bases and J by 1 base, with 9 bases between them. There are 14 residues in the CDR3. The CDR3 DNA sequence: TGCGCCAGCAGTGACGGGGGTGGCCAAGAGACCCAGTACTTC. Amino acid sequence: CASSDGGGQETQYF.

This clone has more than one count but fewer than ten. The chain uses TRBV21-1 and TRBJ2-7; no DNA check was done on the table's D call, TRBD2. TRBV21-1 is classified as a pseudogene. This CDR3 has 17 amino acids. CDR3 DNA: TGTGCCAGCAGCAAAGCGAGCGAGCGGGGGCATTCCTACGAGCAGTACTTC. Translated: CASSKASERGHSYEQYF.

This clone was observed a handful of times. This chain connects TRBV7-6 to TRBJ1-1; TRBD1 matches at 11 bases. Trimming took 8 bases from V and 6 from J; bases not matched to a gene: 8. This CDR3 is built from 14 residues. The germline V gene has CDR1 SGHVS and CDR2 FNYEAQ. This chain's CDR3 is CASALDRGLAEAFF. CDR3 in DNA: TGTGCCAGCGCGCTGGACAGGGGGCTCGCTGAAGCTTTCTTT.

The chain employs TRBV18 and TRBJ2-5; 10 bases match TRBD2. The CDR3 is made up of 15 amino acids. The trim removed 2 bases at V and 3 bases at J, leaving 3 bases unmatched. Germline V lookup: CDR1 KGHSH, CDR2 LQKENI. This CDR3 reads CASSPIAGGKETQYF. CDR3 nucleotides: TGTGCCAGCTCACCAATAGCGGGGGGTAAAGAGACCCAGTACTTC.

The chain recombines TRBV19 with TRBJ1-1, with D perhaps matching TRBD1 (5 bases). This CDR3 contains 14 residues. Trimming removed 6 bases at V and 0 bases at J, with 11 bases between. CDR1 is LNHDA and CDR2 is SQIVND in the germline V gene (reference sequence). CDR3 residues: CASRGGSLNTEAFF. The DNA of the CDR3 is TGTGCCAGTAGGGGGGGGTCTTTGAACACTGAAGCTTTCTTT. The variable domain in full, with the rest retrieved from reference TRBV19 and TRBJ1-1, is DGGITQSPKYLFRKEGQNVTLSCEQNLNHDAMYWYRQDPGQGLRLIYYSQIVNDFQKGDIAEGYSVSREKKESFPLTVTSAQKNPTAFYLCASRGGSLNTEAFFGQGTRLTVV.

The sample holds one count of this clone. The rearrangement joins TRBV4-2 to TRBJ1-6, with 8 bases aligning to TRBD1. CDR1 is LGHNA, CDR2 YNFKEQ, per germline. This CDR3 region has 14 residues. V gave up 4 bases and J gave up 10 bases; unmatched junction bases: 6. The CDR3 region is CASSLGTGRSPLHF. The DNA for the CDR3 is TGTGCCAGCAGCCTTGGGACAGGTCGGTCACCCCTCCACTTT.

V and J are TRBV28 and TRBJ1-1; possible D gene TRBD1, 5 bases. Between the trimmed V and J ends, which lost 5 bases and 6 bases, there was a span of 13 bases. The CDR3 consists of 13 residues. Germline values: CDR1 MDHEN, CDR2 SYDVKM. The CDR3 DNA sequence: TGTGCCAGCAGTGTCGGACAAATACCTGAAGCTTTCTTT. Translated, it gives CASSVGQIPEAFF.

This clone was found once. This sequence joins TRBV7-9 and TRBJ2-5; 10 bases are a match to TRBD1. Losses at the gene ends were 1 base for V and 5 bases for J; bases not matched to a gene: 4. Germline V CDR1 and CDR2: SEHNR, FQNEAQ (reference sequence). This CDR3 has 15 amino acids. Written as DNA, the CDR3 is TGTGCCAGCAGCTTAGACGGACAGGGGGGCGAGACCCAGTACTTC. It is translated as CASSLDGQGGETQYF.

This clone was observed a few times. The CDR3 nucleotides read TGTGCCAGCAGCTTAATGGGCAAATCGAGCACAGATACGCAGTATTTT. This codes for CASSLMGKSSTDTQYF. The V call is TRBV7-9, the J call TRBJ2-3, with no clear D. CDR3 size: 16 residues. Trimming pared 2 bases from V and 0 bases from J, leaving 12 bases between. Germline V gene sequence: CDR1 SEHNR, CDR2 FQNEAQ (reference sequence).

The chain carries TRBV19 and TRBJ1-2, with a possible D match to TRBD1 (6 bases). This CDR3 contains 14 residues. V dropped 0 bases and J dropped 5 bases, with 10 bases sitting between them. In germline, CDR1 is LNHDA, CDR2 SQIVND (reference sequence). The CDR3: CASSIDLGQYGYTF. The DNA for the CDR3 is TGTGCCAGTAGTATAGATCTCGGACAGTATGGCTACACCTTC.

V usage is TRBV19 and J usage is TRBJ1-6, with 9 nucleotides matching TRBD1. The CDR3 runs to 15 residues. Looked up from germline, CDR1 is LNHDA and CDR2 is SQIVND (reference sequence). Germline trimming cut 5 bases from V and 8 bases from J; bases unmatched to any gene: 7. For the CDR3, the DNA is TGTGCCAGTAGTTCTGGACAGGGGACGGATTCACCCCTCCACTTT. Protein sequence: CASSSGQGTDSPLHF.

CDR3 protein: CASSYFPGQGYEQYF. DNA of the CDR3: TGTGCCAGCAGTTACTTTCCGGGACAGGGCTACGAGCAGTACTTC. The V call is TRBV6-5, the J call TRBJ2-7; 9 bases are a match to TRBD1. V was clipped by 1 base and J by 3 bases; unmatched bases: 4. The CDR3 sequence is 15 residues long. Looked up from germline, CDR1 is MNHEY and CDR2 is SVGAGI.

The CDR3 coding sequence is TGTGCCTGGAAGACAGGGGCTCAAATTGCTTTCTTT. It translates to CAWKTGAQIAFF. This chain links TRBV30 with TRBJ1-1; 8 positions match TRBD1. With 4 bases clipped from V and 11 bases from J, the junction kept 9 bases outside the gene matches. The germline CDR1 and CDR2 sequences are GTSNPN and SVGIG (reference sequence). The CDR3 runs 12 residues.

This clone appeared a single time. The chain joins TRBV5-6 to TRBJ2-6, with D perhaps matching TRBD1 (5 bases). The germline V gene has CDR1 SGHDT and CDR2 YYEEEE. With 2 bases removed from V and 3 bases from J, the gap between germline ends came to 9 bases. This CDR3 region has 15 residues. Here the CDR3 DNA reads TGTGCCAGCAGCTTAGGGGTGAGTGGGGCCAACGTCCTGACTTTC. Residues: CASSLGVSGANVLTF.